The 31 T cell receptor beta chains below come from one sample, sequenced in a study of cytomegalovirus exposure and HLA in healthy donors. Libraries were prepared by immunoSEQ multiplex PCR; TCRdb keeps only in-frame clonotypes and omits some of them. The top ten hold roughly 0.9% of the sample, which has about 97,000 clones, about 95% seen once. Sequenced material: PBMCs. The receptors stem from a woman between 18 and 30 years old in good health and CMV-seronegative.

The chain carries TRBV2 and TRBJ2-1; 10 bases are a match to TRBD2. This CDR3 region has 15 residues. V trimming: 4 bases; J trimming: 4 bases; junction bases outside the gene matches: 4. CDR1 and CDR2 (germline): SNHLY, FYNNEI. The CDR3, as DNA: TGTGCCAGCAGTGCCCGGACTAGCGGATACAATGAGCAGTTCTTC. It encodes CASSARTSGYNEQFF. Together with reference TRBV2 and TRBJ2-1, the CDR3 gives the full variable domain: EPEVTQTPSHQVTQMGQEVILRCVPISNHLYFYWYRQILGQKVEFLVSFYNNEISEKSEIFDDQFSVERPDGSNFTLKIRSTKLEDSAMYFCASSARTSGYNEQFFGPGTRLTVL.

J is TRBJ1-3 and V is TRBV7-2, with 7 bases matching TRBD1. Germline trimming cut 0 bases from V and 4 bases from J; bases unmatched to any gene: 9. The CDR3 has 17 amino acids. The germline V gene encodes CDR1 SGHTA and CDR2 FQGNSA. The CDR3 loop is CASSLASTGTGGNTIYF. For the CDR3, the DNA is TGTGCCAGCAGCTTAGCCTCGACAGGGACTGGGGGAAACACCATATATTTT.

This chain links TRBV15 with TRBJ1-5, with a weak D call TRBD1 (5 bases). This CDR3 has 16 residues. Germline V gene lookup returns CDR1 LNHNV and CDR2 YYDKDF (reference sequence). Trimming pared 1 base from V and 7 bases from J, leaving 17 bases between. CDR3 DNA sequence: TGTGCCACCAGCAGAGGTGATGGGGGGGGACTCCAGCCCCAGCATTTT. It encodes CATSRGDGGGLQPQHF.

This chain links TRBV7-9 with TRBJ2-3, with TRBD2 matching 12 bases. The V segment lost 0 bases and the J segment 3 bases; nucleotides outside the gene matches: 1. Germline V CDR1 and CDR2: SEHNR, FQNEAQ (reference sequence). This CDR3 comprises 16 residues. This CDR3 is CASSLATSGRTDTQYF. CDR3 DNA: TGTGCCAGCAGCTTAGCGACTAGCGGGAGAACAGATACGCAGTATTTT.

The V and J genes are TRBV30 and TRBJ1-4; D might be TRBD1 (6 bases). This CDR3 is built from 13 residues. Germline V gives CDR1 GTSNPN, CDR2 SVGIG (reference sequence). V was trimmed by 2 bases and J by 6 bases, leaving 10 bases between them. The chain's CDR3 is CAWSRQGYEKLFF. For the CDR3, the DNA is TGTGCCTGGAGTCGGCAGGGGTATGAAAAACTGTTTTTT.

V is TRBV11-3 and J is TRBJ1-1; D perhaps matches TRBD1 (6 bases). The CDR3 contains 15 residues. The germline gives CDR1 SGHNT, CDR2 YENEEA. V was cut by 3 bases and J by 0 bases, with 11 bases left in between. The CDR3 nucleotides read TGTGCCAGCAGCTTTCGACAGGCGATGAACACTGAAGCTTTCTTT. This codes for CASSFRQAMNTEAFF.

This chain joins TRBV19 and TRBJ1-4; D might be TRBD1 (5 bases). Per the germline V gene, CDR1 is LNHDA and CDR2 is SQIVND (reference sequence). The CDR3 runs to 14 residues. The V and J ends lost 10 bases and 3 bases respectively, with 15 bases between them. CDR3 DNA: TGTGCCACCCGCGATGACAGATCTAATGAAAAACTGTTTTTT. Translation gives CATRDDRSNEKLFF.

The gene calls are TRBV29-1 and TRBJ2-5, with TRBD2 matching over 9 bases. Germline values: CDR1 SQVTM, CDR2 ANQGSEA. This CDR3 is built from 15 residues. Losses at the gene ends were 5 bases for V and 6 bases for J; bases not matched to a gene: 13. The CDR3 protein is CSVPLAGGSGQTQYF. CDR3 sequence (DNA): TGCAGCGTTCCCCTTGCGGGGGGGTCCGGACAGACCCAGTACTTC.

This chain joins TRBV7-2 and TRBJ1-4, with D unclear. CDR3 length equals 13 residues. Germline V gives CDR1 SGHTA, CDR2 FQGNSA. The V end lost 7 bases, the J end lost 8 bases, and 14 bases lay between the germline ends. The CDR3 loop is CASKVAGGEKLFF. The CDR3 DNA is TGTGCCAGCAAGGTTGCGGGTGGGGAAAAACTGTTTTTT.

This rearrangement joins TRBV4-2 to TRBJ1-3; possible D gene TRBD1, 6 bases. The V end was cut by 3 bases, the J end by 1 base, with 13 bases between. Germline assignment: CDR1 LGHNA and CDR2 YNFKEQ. The CDR3 totals 16 residues. The CDR3 loop reads CASSHWTALSGNTIYF. The CDR3 bases are TGTGCCAGCAGCCACTGGACAGCCCTATCTGGAAACACCATATATTTT.

This clone occurred once. This chain links TRBV11-2 with TRBJ1-1; the D is unclear. V dropped 1 base and J dropped 1 base, with 10 bases sitting between them. The germline CDR1 and CDR2 sequences are SGHAT and FQNNGV. The CDR3 consists of 15 residues. CDR3 residues: CASSLVVTGNTEAFF. CDR3 DNA: TGTGCCAGCAGCTTAGTAGTGACGGGGAACACTGAAGCTTTCTTT.

The J gene is TRBJ1-1, the V gene TRBV14; tentative D call: TRBD1 (6 bases). Trimming stripped 3 bases from V and 2 bases from J, with 16 bases between. The CDR3 spans 16 residues. The germline gives CDR1 SGHDN, CDR2 FVKESK. CDR3 sequence: CASSHQLGGPNTEAFF. The CDR3 DNA reads TGTGCCAGCAGCCACCAACTCGGGGGGCCCAACACTGAAGCTTTCTTT.

The chain couples TRBV6-1 to TRBJ1-2; weak D call: TRBD1 (5 bases). The CDR3 has 16 amino acids. The germline gives CDR1 MNHNS, CDR2 SASEGT. Between the trimmed V and J ends, which lost 3 bases and 2 bases, there was a span of 16 bases. The CDR3 spells CASSELSGAGNYGYTF. CDR3 DNA sequence: TGTGCCAGCAGTGAGCTCTCTGGTGCAGGGAACTATGGCTACACCTTC.

The rearrangement links TRBV19 to TRBJ1-3, with D perhaps TRBD1 (6 bases). This CDR3 contains 18 residues. V was cut by 0 bases and J by 0 bases, with 15 bases left in between. Germline V gene sequence: CDR1 LNHDA, CDR2 SQIVND (reference sequence). The CDR3 DNA reads TGTGCCAGTAGTATAGAAGGACAGTTCTTATTCTCTGGAAACACCATATATTTT. Protein: CASSIEGQFLFSGNTIYF.

This chain uses TRBV21-1 with TRBJ2-7; the table's D call, TRBD2, has no DNA check behind it. TRBV21-1 is a pseudogene. The CDR3 covers 17 residues. The CDR3 is CASSKAQFRVPPYEQYF. As DNA, the CDR3 is TGTGCCAGCAGCAAAGCGCAATTTAGAGTTCCCCCCTACGAGCAGTACTTC.

This chain joins TRBV6-6 and TRBJ1-2; D unresolved. The CDR3 contains 13 residues. V was clipped by 0 bases and J by 6 bases, with 8 bases between them. Germline assignment: CDR1 MNHNY and CDR2 SVGAGI (reference sequence). The CDR3 sequence: CASSYSTGNGYTF. For the CDR3, the DNA is TGTGCCAGCAGTTACTCGACCGGGAATGGCTACACCTTC.

A word on this clone: Its ends do not fully match the called genes, so a read error is possible. The chain combines TRBV27 with TRBJ2-3; 7 bases fit TRBD1. Per the germline V gene, CDR1 is MNHEY and CDR2 is SMNVEV (reference sequence). CDR3 length equals 15 residues. CDR3: CASTLTTGTTDTQYF. In DNA form, the CDR3 reads TGTGCCAGCACTTTAACGACAGGGACCACAGATACGCAGTATTTT.

The V call is TRBV5-4, the J call TRBJ1-1; 7 nucleotides agree with TRBD1. Germline trimming cut 5 bases from V and 5 bases from J; bases unmatched to any gene: 9. The CDR3 covers 14 residues. In germline, CDR1 is SGHNT, CDR2 YYREEE (reference sequence). The CDR3 DNA is TGTGCCAGCAGGGGACTAGGGGGCCTTACTGAAGCTTTCTTT. Translating it yields CASRGLGGLTEAFF.

This chain uses TRBV11-2 with TRBJ2-1, with TRBD1 matching 8 bases. V dropped 5 bases and J dropped 2; count of bases not matched to a gene: 5. Germline CDR1 is SGHAT and CDR2 is FQNNGV. The CDR3 runs to 15 residues. Written as DNA, the CDR3 is TGTGCCAGCAGCCCGGACAGGGACCCCTACAATGAGCAGTTCTTC. Translating gives CASSPDRDPYNEQFF.

V and J are TRBV6-5 and TRBJ1-5; D ambiguous. Trimming removed 0 bases from V and 4 bases from J, with 10 bases in between. Per germline, CDR1 MNHEY and CDR2 SVGAGI. The CDR3 is made up of 15 amino acids. CDR3 in DNA: TGTGCCAGCAGTTACTCGAAGCGAACAAATCAGCCCCAGCATTTT. Translated: CASSYSKRTNQPQHF.

The rearrangement uses TRBV5-4 and TRBJ1-1, with TRBD1 as a possible D gene (6 bases). Per germline, CDR1 SGHNT and CDR2 YYREEE (reference sequence). Trimming removed 2 bases from V and 1 base from J, with 12 bases in between. The CDR3 runs to 15 residues. CDR3 residues: CASSLGGSWNTEAFF. The CDR3 DNA follows: TGTGCCAGCAGCTTAGGGGGATCGTGGAACACTGAAGCTTTCTTT.

This chain uses TRBV5-1 with TRBJ1-5; perhaps TRBD1 as D (5 bases). Germline CDR1 reads SGHRS; CDR2 reads YFSETQ. The V end was cut by 0 bases, the J end by 5 bases, with 12 bases between. The length of the CDR3 is 15 residues. The chain's CDR3 is CASSLDTGTDQPQHF. Here the CDR3 DNA reads TGCGCCAGCAGCTTGGACACAGGTACAGATCAGCCCCAGCATTTT.

The V call is TRBV9, the J call TRBJ1-2; 7 nucleotides line up with TRBD1. This CDR3 is 13 amino acids long. Trimming took 0 bases from V and 6 from J; bases not matched to a gene: 2. Germline CDR1 SGDLS, CDR2 YYNGEE. CDR3 bases: TGTGCCAGCAGCGTAGGGGACAGAGATGGCTACACCTTC. As protein: CASSVGDRDGYTF.

The rearrangement joins TRBV7-9 to TRBJ1-4, with 8 bases matching TRBD1. Germline V gene lookup returns CDR1 SEHNR and CDR2 FQNEAQ (reference sequence). The CDR3 length is 14 residues. Trimming at V came to 4 bases and at J to 6 bases, leaving 4 bases not matched to a gene. CDR3 nucleotides: TGTGCCAGCAGCTCCAGGGGGCGAGATGAAAAACTGTTTTTT. It encodes CASSSRGRDEKLFF.

This chain links TRBV11-2 with TRBJ2-7, with D maybe TRBD1 (5 bases). Germline V gives CDR1 SGHAT, CDR2 FQNNGV. V was pared by 1 base and J by 4 bases, with 11 bases between. This CDR3 has 14 amino acids. Here the CDR3 reads CASSLGHSGYEQYF. As DNA, the CDR3 is TGTGCCAGCAGCTTAGGTCACTCAGGGTACGAGCAGTACTTC.

V usage is TRBV5-1 and J usage is TRBJ2-7; TRBD2 agrees at 10 bases. The germline gives CDR1 SGHRS, CDR2 YFSETQ. The V and J ends lost 3 bases and 3 bases, in that order; junction bases with no gene match: 6. The CDR3 has 15 residues. Here the CDR3 reads CASSSNSGGFYEQYF. In nucleotides, the CDR3 is TGCGCCAGCAGCTCCAATAGCGGGGGGTTCTACGAGCAGTACTTC.

This chain connects TRBV27 to TRBJ2-7; possible D gene TRBD2, 6 bases. V dropped 3 bases and J dropped 5 bases, with 17 bases sitting between them. Looked up from germline, CDR1 is MNHEY and CDR2 is SMNVEV (reference sequence). The CDR3 contains 15 residues. The CDR3 spells CASSLYGAGSDEQYF. The CDR3 nucleotides are TGTGCCAGCAGTTTGTATGGGGCGGGATCAGACGAGCAGTACTTC.

The genes are TRBV19 and TRBJ1-2; TRBD1 aligns across 12 bases. V lost 6 bases, J lost 4 bases, and 6 bases stayed unmatched. The germline CDR1 and CDR2 sequences are LNHDA and SQIVND (reference sequence). This CDR3 comprises 15 residues. This CDR3 is CASSFMGQGAYGYTF. DNA of the CDR3: TGTGCCAGTAGCTTTATGGGACAGGGGGCCTATGGCTACACCTTC.

The rearrangement links TRBV11-2 to TRBJ2-1; 11 bases agree with TRBD2. The germline V gene has CDR1 SGHAT and CDR2 FQNNGV. The V segment lost 1 base and the J segment 9 bases; nucleotides outside the gene matches: 14. The CDR3 is made up of 18 amino acids. CDR3 DNA sequence: TGTGCCAGCAGCTTAGCGGCTCTAGCGGGAGGCCTCCGGAGTGAGCAGTTCTTC. Translating it yields CASSLAALAGGLRSEQFF. The entire variable domain, with the rest obtained from reference TRBV11-2 and TRBJ2-1, is as follows: EAGVAQSPRYKIIEKRQSVAFWCNPISGHATLYWYQQILGQGPKLLIQFQNNGVVDDSQLPKDRFSAERLKGVDSTLKIQPAKLEDSAVYLCASSLAALAGGLRSEQFFGPGTRLTVL.

This chain links TRBV5-1 with TRBJ2-7; D may be TRBD1 (5 bases). This CDR3 spans 14 amino acids. Germline CDR1 reads SGHRS; CDR2 reads YFSETQ. V shed 0 bases and J shed 0 bases, with 7 bases lying between them. CDR3 DNA sequence: TGCGCCAGCAGCTTGGACAGGTTCTCCTACGAGCAGTACTTC. It yields the protein CASSLDRFSYEQYF.

This clone was counted a single time. The rearrangement uses TRBV11-3 and TRBJ2-2, with D maybe TRBD2 (6 bases). Between the trimmed V and J ends, which lost 5 bases and 5 bases, there was a span of 15 bases. The germline CDR1 and CDR2 sequences are SGHNT and YENEEA. This CDR3 has 15 amino acids. CDR3 amino acids: CASSLRAEGTGELFF. CDR3 coding DNA: TGTGCCAGCAGCCTCAGGGCGGAGGGGACCGGGGAGCTGTTTTTT. Complete variable domain (other parts from reference TRBV11-3 and TRBJ2-2): EAGVVQSPRYKIIEKKQPVAFWCNPISGHNTLYWYLQNLGQGPELLIRYENEEAVDDSQLPKDRFSAERLKGVDSTLKIQPAELGDSAVYLCASSLRAEGTGELFFGEGSRLTVL.